Listed below are T cell receptor beta chains from one sample, sequenced in a study of shared clonotypes between healthy human individuals. Clones were read by immunoSEQ multiplex PCR, and TCRdb kept only the in-frame ones, dropping some. The data contain about 2 million clones, over 85% of them seen just once; the ten biggest clones take up more than 0.1%. What was sequenced was naive CD4+ T cells sorted from blood. The receptor source for this set is a man aged 18 to 35 in good health. Both conserved end residues are part of each CDR3. The D gene is left open where the match is weak. Rows give clone size only sometimes, using once, few, many, or a class for an expanded clone.

d_gene,v_gene,j_gene,abundance,CDR3aa,CDR3nt
TRBD1,TRBV6-1,TRBJ2-7,-,CASSEVGQGIDEQYF,TGTGCCAGCAGTGAAGTCGGACAGGGGATTGACGAGCAGTACTTC
TRBD1,TRBV6-1,TRBJ1-5,-,CASSEGSGQGAWQPQHF,TGTGCCAGCAGTGAAGGATCAGGACAGGGGGCCTGGCAGCCCCAGCATTTT
TRBD2,TRBV12-5,TRBJ2-1,-,CASGVLAGGGEQFF,TGTGCTAGTGGAGTACTAGCGGGAGGCGGGGAGCAGTTCTTC
-,TRBV4-1,TRBJ1-2,once,CASSQDHGQRTLSGYTF,TGCGCCAGCAGCCAAGATCACGGACAGAGGACCTTAAGTGGCTACACCTTC
-,TRBV28,TRBJ2-7,-,CASSLFRAQGEQYF,TGTGCCAGCAGTTTATTCAGGGCCCAGGGGGAGCAGTACTTC
-,TRBV18,TRBJ2-3,-,CASSPIADTQYF,TGTGCCAGCTCACCAATCGCCGATACGCAGTATTTT
TRBD1,TRBV19,TRBJ1-3,-,CASSGTVISGNTIYF,TGTGCCAGTAGTGGGACAGTGATCTCTGGAAACACCATATATTTT
-,TRBV6-5,TRBJ2-1,-,CASSYWGVDEQFF,TGTGCCAGCAGTTACTGGGGGGTCGATGAGCAGTTCTTC
-,TRBV7-9,TRBJ2-3,-,CASSLYGAAGGTDTQYF,TGTGCCAGCAGCCTATACGGGGCGGCCGGGGGCACAGATACGCAGTATTTT
TRBD1,TRBV5-6,TRBJ2-4,-,CASSKDRGLNIQYF,TGTGCCAGCAGCAAGGACAGGGGGCTAAACATTCAGTACTTC
TRBD1,TRBV19,TRBJ1-2,once,CASSSGGYGYTF,TGTGCCAGTTCCTCAGGGGGTTATGGCTACACCTTC
-,TRBV6-1,TRBJ2-5,-,CASSEAGREWTQYF,TGTGCCAGCAGTGAAGCGGGGCGGGAATGGACCCAGTACTTC
TRBD1,TRBV5-1,TRBJ2-1,-,CASSEQGQGYNEQFF,TGCGCCAGCTCTGAGCAGGGACAGGGCTACAATGAGCAGTTCTTC
-,TRBV30,TRBJ2-4,-,CAWPQSGIQYF,TGTGCCTGGCCTCAATCGGGCATTCAGTACTTC
-,TRBV4-1,TRBJ2-5,-,CASSLLGPQETQYF,TGCGCCAGCAGCCTACTTGGACCACAAGAGACCCAGTACTTC
-,TRBV5-1,TRBJ2-6,few,CASSLDGSGANVLTF,TGCGCCAGCAGCTTGGACGGCTCTGGGGCCAACGTCCTGACTTTC
-,TRBV7-2,TRBJ2-3,once,CASSSQGFADTQYF,TGTGCCAGCAGCTCTCAGGGTTTCGCAGATACGCAGTATTTT
-,TRBV2,TRBJ1-1,-,CASRKQGTEAFF,TGTGCCAGCAGAAAACAGGGAACTGAAGCTTTCTTT
-,TRBV27,TRBJ2-7,-,CAVGKTNSYEQYF,TGTGCGGTGGGGAAGACAAACTCCTACGAGCAGTACTTC
-,TRBV7-2,TRBJ2-7,-,CASSLDSWGYEQYF,TGTGCCAGCAGCTTAGACAGCTGGGGGTACGAGCAGTACTTC